This passage covers 21 T cell receptor beta chains from one sample sequenced in a study of cytomegalovirus exposure and HLA in healthy donors (dated by TCRdb to 2015 to 2018). Library preparation used the immunoSEQ multiplex PCR assay. The table was pulled from immuneACCESS by TCRdb, which kept in-frame rearrangements only. Such tables lose some clones; where checked, under half of the loss comes from unresolved V genes, and the rest has no known cause. The sample table holds 200,000 to 300,000 clones, of which about 86% were seen once. The ten top clones hold less than 1.5% of the sample. The material sequenced was PBMCs. All receptors derive from a young woman in good health and CMV-seropositive.

J is TRBJ1-5 and V is TRBV29-1; unclear D gene. Between the trimmed V and J ends, which lost 4 bases and 1 base, there was a span of 14 bases. Germline CDR1 SQVTM, CDR2 ANQGSEA. The CDR3 loop spans 15 amino acids. The CDR3 region is CSVVYARGSNQPQHF. In nucleotides, the CDR3 is TGCAGCGTTGTTTACGCTCGGGGAAGCAATCAGCCCCAGCATTTT.

The rearrangement joins TRBV5-1 to TRBJ2-3; 10 bases match TRBD1. Germline V lookup: CDR1 SGHRS, CDR2 YFSETQ. The CDR3 sequence is 15 residues long. After removal of 2 bases from V and 6 bases from J, the junction contained 6 bases not matched to a gene. CDR3 coding DNA: TGCGCCAGCAGCTTTGGGACAGGGGCATTCGATACGCAGTATTTT. It codes for CASSFGTGAFDTQYF.

This chain connects TRBV4-1 to TRBJ1-3, with TRBD1 as a possible D gene (6 bases). The CDR3 is made up of 16 amino acids. Between the trimmed V and J ends, which lost 1 base and 0 bases, there was a span of 10 bases. Germline V gene data show CDR1 as MGHRA and CDR2 as YSYEKL. The CDR3 nucleotides read TGCGCCAGCAGCCAAGCAGGGGCTTACTCTGGAAACACCATATATTTT. Translation gives CASSQAGAYSGNTIYF.

V usage is TRBV29-1 and J usage is TRBJ2-7; the D gene is possibly TRBD2 (5 bases). V lost 0 bases to trimming and J lost 1 base, with 10 bases between them. Germline V gene data show CDR1 as SQVTM and CDR2 as ANQGSEA. The CDR3 consists of 14 residues. For the CDR3, the DNA is TGCAGCGTTGAAGACGACGGCGGGTCCTACGAGCAGTACTTC. Amino acids: CSVEDDGGSYEQYF.

The chain links TRBV9 to TRBJ2-4; no definite D call. The CDR3 consists of 13 residues. In germline, CDR1 is SGDLS, CDR2 YYNGEE. Trimming cost V 0 bases and J 7 bases, with 8 bases left between them. CDR3 region: CASSVASGNIQYF. The CDR3 coding sequence is TGTGCCAGCAGCGTAGCCTCCGGTAACATTCAGTACTTC.

The rearrangement joins TRBV11-2 to TRBJ2-7, with D maybe TRBD1 (5 bases). The V end lost 4 bases, the J end lost 4 bases, and 11 bases lay between the germline ends. Germline V gene lookup returns CDR1 SGHAT and CDR2 FQNNGV. This CDR3 is 13 amino acids long. CDR3: CASSSWTSYEQYF. The CDR3 DNA is TGTGCCAGCAGCTCCTGGACATCGTACGAGCAGTACTTC.

The sample holds a few counts of this clone. The J gene is TRBJ2-7, the V gene TRBV2; 8 positions match TRBD2. This CDR3 comprises 14 residues. Trimming removed 4 bases from V and 4 bases from J; junction bases left unmatched: 6. The germline gives CDR1 SNHLY, CDR2 FYNNEI. This CDR3 is CASSALAGGYEQYF. The DNA of the CDR3 is TGTGCCAGCAGTGCCCTAGCGGGCGGATACGAGCAGTACTTC.

The chain has TRBV5-1 and TRBJ2-3; no firm D call. Between the trimmed V and J ends, which lost 2 bases and 0 bases, there was a span of 10 bases. Germline lookup yields CDR1 SGHRS and CDR2 YFSETQ. The length of the CDR3 is 15 residues. Here the CDR3 DNA reads TGCGCCAGCAGCTTCGCCATTACTAGCACAGATACGCAGTATTTT. Protein: CASSFAITSTDTQYF.

V usage is TRBV7-9 and J usage is TRBJ2-5, with 14 bases that match TRBD2. V shed 6 bases, J shed 3 bases, and the junction held 9 bases outside the gene matches. Germline values: CDR1 SEHNR, CDR2 FQNEAQ (reference sequence). The CDR3 spans 17 residues. The CDR3 sequence is CASRSRPGLAGEETQYF. The CDR3 DNA follows: TGTGCCAGCAGATCCCGCCCGGGACTAGCGGGAGAAGAGACCCAGTACTTC.

This sequence joins TRBV7-6 and TRBJ2-1; D might be TRBD2 (6 bases). V was shortened by 5 bases and J by 0 bases, with 26 bases between the two germline ends. CDR1 and CDR2 from the germline V gene are SGHVS and FNYEAQ. CDR3 length equals 20 residues. The CDR3 DNA follows: TGTGCCAGCAGCCCTCAAGCGGGCCCTAGGGGATTTAGCTCCTACAATGAGCAGTTCTTC. It yields the protein CASSPQAGPRGFSSYNEQFF.

This clone was recorded only once. The chain joins TRBV30 to TRBJ1-4; D might be TRBD1 (5 bases). The V and J ends lost 8 bases and 5 bases respectively, with 15 bases between them. CDR3 length: 13 amino acids. Germline V gene sequence: CDR1 GTSNPN, CDR2 SVGIG (reference sequence). The CDR3 DNA is TGTGCCCGGCAGGGAATGGCAAATGAAAAACTGTTTTTT. Amino acids: CARQGMANEKLFF.

This chain connects TRBV15 to TRBJ2-3; D is perhaps TRBD2 (6 bases). With 7 bases removed from V and 1 base from J, the gap between germline ends came to 15 bases. CDR1 is LNHNV and CDR2 is YYDKDF in the germline V gene (reference sequence). The CDR3 runs to 15 residues. Here the CDR3 reads CATNLGEVGTDTQYF. In DNA form, the CDR3 reads TGTGCCACCAACCTGGGGGAGGTTGGCACAGATACGCAGTATTTT.

V is TRBV27 and J is TRBJ2-3, with a weak D call TRBD1 (6 bases). The germline V and J ends were trimmed by 4 bases and 0 bases, with 14 bases remaining between them. The V gene's germline CDR1 is MNHEY and CDR2 SMNVEV (reference sequence). CDR3 size: 16 residues. CDR3 DNA sequence: TGTGCCAGCAGTTATTCCGCAGGGGAAAGCACAGATACGCAGTATTTT. Protein sequence: CASSYSAGESTDTQYF.

V is TRBV21-1 and J is TRBJ2-7; the table's D call of TRBD1 was not tested on the DNA. TRBV21-1 is a known pseudogene. The CDR3 spans 14 residues. The CDR3 DNA is TGTGCCAGCTTACAGTGGTACCCCCACTACGAGCAGTACTTC. Translation gives CASLQWYPHYEQYF.

The J gene is TRBJ2-7, the V gene TRBV27; 9 nucleotides line up with TRBD1. V trimming: 3 bases; J trimming: 2 bases; junction bases outside the gene matches: 11. Germline V gene sequence: CDR1 MNHEY, CDR2 SMNVEV (reference sequence). The CDR3 is 17 residues long. CDR3 nucleotide sequence: TGTGCCAGCAGTTTTAAGACAGGACAGGGGCGTACCTACGAGCAGTACTTC. Its protein product is CASSFKTGQGRTYEQYF.

This chain joins TRBV5-4 and TRBJ2-1, with D possibly matching TRBD1 (7 bases). V gave up 4 bases and J gave up 8 bases, with 10 bases separating them. This CDR3 is built from 12 residues. Per the germline V gene, CDR1 is SGHNT and CDR2 is YYREEE (reference sequence). The DNA for the CDR3 is TGTGCCAGCAGCCCCAGGGGGGATGAGCAGTTCTTC. It translates to CASSPRGDEQFF.

The chain employs TRBV19 and TRBJ2-1; 9 bases align to TRBD2. Germline V gives CDR1 LNHDA, CDR2 SQIVND (reference sequence). The V gene end was trimmed by 3 bases and the J gene end by 9 bases; junction bases not matched to a gene: 9. This CDR3 comprises 15 residues. The DNA for the CDR3 is TGTGCCAGTAGTATTGGCGGGAGGGGACTCAGTGAGCAGTTCTTC. Encoded protein: CASSIGGRGLSEQFF.

The rearrangement links TRBV6-5 to TRBJ2-7; 7 bases are a match to TRBD1. This CDR3 is built from 12 residues. J gave up 2 bases and V 7 bases, and 2 bases lay outside the gene matches. Germline assignment: CDR1 MNHEY and CDR2 SVGAGI. For the CDR3, the DNA is TGTGCCAGCACCAGGGGGACCTACGAGCAGTACTTC. This translates into CASTRGTYEQYF.

The chain employs TRBV4-2 and TRBJ2-1; 11 positions match TRBD2. Germline assignment: CDR1 LGHNA and CDR2 YNFKEQ. V was pared by 0 bases and J by 6 bases, with 13 bases of the junction left unmatched. This CDR3 contains 19 residues. The CDR3 sequence is CASSQDGPYTSGSFNEQFF. The DNA for the CDR3 is TGTGCCAGCAGCCAAGATGGGCCCTATACTAGCGGGAGTTTCAATGAGCAGTTCTTC.

The rearrangement joins TRBV5-6 to TRBJ2-7; D may be TRBD1 (5 bases). Trimming pared 4 bases from V and 2 bases from J, leaving 13 bases between. The CDR3 totals 14 residues. The germline gives CDR1 SGHDT, CDR2 YYEEEE. CDR3 region: CASSPPDSAYEQYF. The CDR3 DNA follows: TGTGCCAGCAGCCCTCCAGACAGTGCCTACGAGCAGTACTTC.

The chain has TRBV9 and TRBJ2-1; 7 nucleotides align to TRBD2. Looked up from germline, CDR1 is SGDLS and CDR2 is YYNGEE. V gave up 0 bases and J gave up 8 bases; unmatched junction bases: 8. The CDR3 contains 15 residues. The CDR3 loop is CASSVAPGEGHEQFF. CDR3 bases: TGTGCCAGCAGCGTAGCCCCGGGGGAGGGGCATGAGCAGTTCTTC.